This T cell receptor beta chain is drawn from a study of CD8 T cells in Susac syndrome. RNA was extracted with the RNeasy kit, and a quantity of about 0.45 to 1 ug was reverse transcribed using random hexamers. The CDR3 of TCR beta was amplified by immunoSEQ multiplex PCR across 54 Vbeta and 13 Jbeta. TCRdb used MiXCR to reprocess the immunoSEQ multiplex PCR reads, holding one entry per CDR3 protein. Altogether about 180,000 distinct CDR3 sequences are present, 85% to 95% being singletons, with the ten largest covering less than 0.2%. The V gene's germline CDR1 is SNHLY and CDR2 FYNNEI. The CDR3 contains 14 residues. With 9 bases clipped from V and 10 bases from J, the junction kept 7 bases outside the gene matches. From blood CD8+ and CD4+ T cells, TCR beta sequences were generated. TEMRA cells were enriched by FACS, and CD4+ and CD8+ T cells were negatively isolated.

Specimen: CD8+ T cells from PBMCs. The chain uses TRBV2 and TRBJ2-1; 15 bases align to TRBD2. The source of this sequence is a human donor with multiple sclerosis. The CDR3 coding sequence is TGTGCCAGACGGACTAGCGGGAGGGAAGGAGAGCAGTTCTTC. As protein: CARRTSGREGEQFF.